This is a list of T cell receptor beta chains from one sample in a study of T cells after yellow fever vaccination. TCRdb redid the calling of the 5' RACE reads with MiXCR, one entry per CDR3 protein. The profile covers a few hundred thousand distinct CDR3 sequences, with 6.9% appearing a single time and about 0.85% taken by the ten largest. The source was CD4+ T cells sorted from PBMCs, collected 15 days after the yellow fever booster vaccination. The receptors come from a man younger than 45 who received the YFV17D yellow fever vaccine. Each CDR3 is given with its conserved first and last residue. Fields, in order: CDR3 DNA, CDR3 protein, J gene, V gene, D gene, clone size. D genes are given only for firm matches. Rows give clone size only sometimes, using once, few, many, or a class for an expanded clone.

DNA: TGTGCCAGCAGCTTAGGGAATCAGGGGTACGAGCAGTACTTC
CDR3: CASSLGNQGYEQYF
J: TRBJ2-7
V: TRBV7-9
D: -
size: few

DNA: TGTGCCAGCAGCCCGAGGACCGGCGGCGGTCTGGCTTTCTTT
CDR3: CASSPRTGGGLAFF
J: TRBJ1-1
V: TRBV3-1
D: -
size: -

DNA: TGTGCCAGCAGCCCACAGGGGCGGATCTCTGGGGCCAACGTCCTGACTTTC
CDR3: CASSPQGRISGANVLTF
J: TRBJ2-6
V: TRBV7-2
D: TRBD1
size: few

DNA: TGTGCCAGCAGCCAGGCATCGGGGGTGCGCACAGATACGCAGTATTTT
CDR3: CASSQASGVRTDTQYF
J: TRBJ2-3
V: TRBV7-2
D: -
size: many

DNA: TGTGCCAGCACCCCGGGGGATGTGACTGAAGCTTTCTTT
CDR3: CASTPGDVTEAFF
J: TRBJ1-1
V: TRBV12-3/TRBV12-4
D: -
size: many

DNA: TGTGCCAGCAGCTTAAAACATGGGGGTTCCTACGAGCAGTACTTC
CDR3: CASSLKHGGSYEQYF
J: TRBJ2-7
V: TRBV11-2
D: -
size: many

DNA: TGTGCCATCGGCCCCGGGCTCCTCGGGGAGCTGTTTTTT
CDR3: CAIGPGLLGELFF
J: TRBJ2-2
V: TRBV5-3
D: -
size: once

DNA: TGTGCCACAAGTACCCCCCCGGGGGAGACCCAGTACTTC
CDR3: CATSTPPGETQYF
J: TRBJ2-5
V: TRBV24-1
D: -
size: few

DNA: TGCGCCAGCAGCTTTATACCCGATCCGGGGGAAATGCAGTATTTT
CDR3: CASSFIPDPGEMQYF
J: TRBJ2-3
V: TRBV5-1
D: -
size: few

DNA: TGTGCCACCGGACAGGGAGAGGCAAGTGAGCAGTTCTTC
CDR3: CATGQGEASEQFF
J: TRBJ2-1
V: TRBV7-3
D: TRBD1
size: many

DNA: TGTGCCAGTAGTTCATCTACAGGGTCCTACAATGAGCAGTTCTTC
CDR3: CASSSSTGSYNEQFF
J: TRBJ2-1
V: TRBV19
D: -
size: -

DNA: TGCGCCAGCAGCTTGGGGTGGGGAGATACGCAGTATTTT
CDR3: CASSLGWGDTQYF
J: TRBJ2-3
V: TRBV5-1
D: -
size: few

DNA: TGTGCCAGCAGCTTAGAAGCAGGGGTGTTGACAAAGACCCAGTACTTC
CDR3: CASSLEAGVLTKTQYF
J: TRBJ2-5
V: TRBV7-2
D: -
size: -